This passage covers 18 T cell receptor beta chains from one sample sequenced in a study of blood T cell repertoires in COVID-19. TCRdb's table, derived via immunoSEQ multiplex PCR, lists solely in-frame clones and lacks some. The table lists 60,000 or so clones, around 90% of them singletons. What was sequenced was peripheral blood. All receptors derive from a human donor with acute or convalescent COVID-19. The donor label of this sample is uncertain.

The chain links TRBV16 to TRBJ2-5; D remains ambiguous. In germline, CDR1 is KGHSY, CDR2 FQNENV. The CDR3 has 12 residues. V shed 4 bases and J shed 5 bases, with 8 bases lying between them. CDR3 protein: CASSLSSETQYF. The DNA for the CDR3 is TGTGCCAGCAGCCTCAGTTCCGAGACCCAGTACTTC.

V gene TRBV5-8 combines with J gene TRBJ2-5; 7 bases agree with TRBD1. The CDR3 has 13 residues. V trimming: 5 bases; J trimming: 5 bases; junction bases outside the gene matches: 6. Germline CDR1 SGHTS, CDR2 YDEGEE. This CDR3 reads CASRRTGGETQYF. CDR3 in DNA: TGTGCCAGCAGACGGACAGGCGGCGAGACCCAGTACTTC.

This clone showed up just once. The rearrangement uses TRBV11-2 and TRBJ1-1; possibly TRBD1 for D (6 bases). Trimming took off 0 bases at V and 0 bases at J, with 8 bases between the two ends. The germline CDR1 and CDR2 sequences are SGHAT and FQNNGV. The CDR3 has 15 residues. The CDR3 here is CASSLDWGLNTEAFF. The CDR3 DNA sequence: TGTGCCAGCAGCTTAGACTGGGGGCTGAACACTGAAGCTTTCTTT.

The V call is TRBV5-6, the J call TRBJ1-1; no definite D call. Germline CDR1 reads SGHDT; CDR2 reads YYEEEE. Trimming pared 6 bases from V and 3 bases from J, leaving 15 bases between. This CDR3 is 14 amino acids long. CDR3 nucleotide sequence: TGTGCCAGCATCACGGCGGGGTTAGACACTGAAGCTTTCTTT. It yields the protein CASITAGLDTEAFF. Full variable domain (rest looked up from reference TRBV5-6 and TRBJ1-1): DAGVTQSPTHLIKTRGQQVTLRCSPKSGHDTVSWYQQALGQGPQFIFQYYEEEERQRGNFPDRFSGHQFPNYSSELNVNALLLGDSALYLCASITAGLDTEAFFGQGTRLTVV.

The chain is built from TRBV7-2 and TRBJ1-5, with 7 nucleotides matching TRBD1. The CDR3 length is 15 residues. Trimming took 6 bases from V and 0 from J; bases not matched to a gene: 5. Per the germline V gene, CDR1 is SGHTA and CDR2 is FQGNSA. Here the CDR3 DNA reads TGTGCCAGCAGACAGACAGGGCGTAGCAATCAGCCCCAGCATTTT. Its translation is CASRQTGRSNQPQHF.

The chain links TRBV11-2 to TRBJ2-4; 7 positions agree with TRBD1. V lost 5 bases and J lost 13; bases outside the gene matches: 11. CDR1 is SGHAT, CDR2 FQNNGV, per germline. CDR3 size: 13 residues. In nucleotides, the CDR3 is TGTGCCAGCAGCACTACAGGGGAGACGTCGCAGTACTTC. This sequence encodes CASSTTGETSQYF.

This clone was detected only a few times. The rearrangement links TRBV9 to TRBJ2-1; tentative D call: TRBD2 (6 bases). The CDR3 contains 16 residues. Looked up from germline, CDR1 is SGDLS and CDR2 is YYNGEE. V was shortened by 0 bases and J by 6 bases, with 16 bases between the two germline ends. The CDR3: CASSVAGGISINEQFF. The CDR3, as DNA: TGTGCCAGCAGCGTAGCCGGCGGGATCTCGATCAATGAGCAGTTCTTC. Together with reference TRBV9 and TRBJ2-1, the CDR3 gives the full variable domain: DSGVTQTPKHLITATGQRVTLRCSPRSGDLSVYWYQQSLDQGLQFLIQYYNGEERAKGNILERFSAQQFPDLHSELNLSSLELGDSALYFCASSVAGGISINEQFFGPGTRLTVL.

CDR3 sequence (DNA): TGTGCCAGCAGCCCTGCGGGTGTAAAGCAGTACTTC. This translates into CASSPAGVKQYF. V gene TRBV14 combines with J gene TRBJ2-7; D possibly corresponds to TRBD2 (5 bases). This CDR3 spans 12 amino acids. Trimming removed 4 bases at V and 8 bases at J, with 12 bases between. Germline-derived CDR1 and CDR2 are SGHDN and FVKESK.

The rearrangement links TRBV11-3 to TRBJ2-1, with a tentative D call TRBD1 (6 bases). Germline V gene lookup returns CDR1 SGHNT and CDR2 YENEEA. Between the trimmed V and J ends, which lost 4 bases and 8 bases, there was a span of 9 bases. The CDR3 extends over 12 amino acids. CDR3 protein: CASSSGQYEQFF. DNA for the CDR3: TGTGCCAGCAGCTCCGGACAGTATGAGCAGTTCTTC. The full variable domain, with the rest looked up from reference TRBV11-3 and TRBJ2-1, is EAGVVQSPRYKIIEKKQPVAFWCNPISGHNTLYWYLQNLGQGPELLIRYENEEAVDDSQLPKDRFSAERLKGVDSTLKIQPAELGDSAVYLCASSSGQYEQFFGPGTRLTVL.

The genes are TRBV16 and TRBJ2-3; D is unclear. The germline V and J ends were trimmed by 0 bases and 9 bases, with 13 bases remaining between them. This CDR3 comprises 14 residues. The germline CDR1 and CDR2 sequences are KGHSY and FQNENV. CDR3 bases: TGTGCCAGCAGCCAATCGTCAGGTTTCGGAACGCAGTATTTT. It encodes CASSQSSGFGTQYF. Complete variable domain (other parts from reference TRBV16 and TRBJ2-3): GEEVAQTPKHLVRGEGQKAKLYCAPIKGHSYVFWYQQVLKNEFKFLISFQNENVFDETGMPKERFSAKCLPNSPCSLEIQATKLEDSAVYFCASSQSSGFGTQYFGPGTRLTVL.

The CDR3 DNA sequence: TGTGCCAGCAGTTTAATAGCGGGAGGAGGTGAGACCCAGTACTTC. It specifies CASSLIAGGGETQYF. The rearrangement uses TRBV28 and TRBJ2-5; TRBD2 matches 10 bases. The CDR3 consists of 15 residues. The J segment lost 5 bases and the V segment lost 2 bases, leaving 5 bases of the junction unmatched. Germline values: CDR1 MDHEN, CDR2 SYDVKM.

V usage is TRBV19 and J usage is TRBJ1-4; D call uncertain. The V end was cut by 5 bases, the J end by 3 bases, with 13 bases between. This CDR3 region has 15 residues. Germline V gives CDR1 LNHDA, CDR2 SQIVND (reference sequence). CDR3 loop: CASSSPASANEKLFF. In nucleotides, the CDR3 is TGTGCCAGTAGTTCCCCCGCCAGCGCTAATGAAAAACTGTTTTTT.

The V gene is TRBV7-2, the J gene TRBJ2-7; D may be TRBD2 (5 bases). The CDR3 extends over 15 amino acids. Trimming removed 1 base at V and 6 bases at J, with 16 bases between. Germline loops: CDR1 SGHTA, CDR2 FQGNSA. In DNA, the CDR3 is TGTGCCAGCAGCTTAGAGACTCGCGGGTCGGCCGAGCAGTACTTC. It specifies CASSLETRGSAEQYF.

Only one count was recorded for this clone. The chain recombines TRBV15 with TRBJ1-2; maybe TRBD1 (6 bases). Germline lookup yields CDR1 LNHNV and CDR2 YYDKDF (reference sequence). The ends were cut back, 2 bases at V and 4 bases at J, with 14 bases in the middle. The CDR3 spans 15 residues. The CDR3 region is CATSRSQGSGYGYTF. The CDR3 nucleotides read TGTGCCACCAGCAGATCGCAGGGGTCGGGCTATGGCTACACCTTC.

The chain joins TRBV7-9 to TRBJ2-5; unclear D gene. V lost 0 bases, J lost 4 bases, and 12 bases lay in between. Germline CDR1 and CDR2: SEHNR and FQNEAQ (reference sequence). The CDR3 consists of 15 residues. CDR3 sequence: CASSLALGNSETQYF. For the CDR3, the DNA is TGTGCCAGCAGCTTAGCGCTCGGTAATTCAGAGACCCAGTACTTC.

This chain uses TRBV7-9 with TRBJ2-7; TRBD1 agrees at 9 bases. There are 16 residues in the CDR3. CDR1 is SEHNR, CDR2 FQNEAQ, per germline (reference sequence). Unmatched junction bases numbered 7, after V lost 2 bases and J lost 2 bases. CDR3 bases: TGTGCCAGCAGCTTATCCGGACAGGGGCCAACCTACGAGCAGTACTTC. Protein product: CASSLSGQGPTYEQYF.

The genes are TRBV7-3 and TRBJ2-5; 8 bases fit TRBD1. The CDR3 is 14 residues long. The germline CDR1 and CDR2 sequences are SGHTA and FQGTGA. V trimming: 2 bases; J trimming: 2 bases; junction bases outside the gene matches: 1. The DNA for the CDR3 is TGTGCCAGCAGCTTAGACAGGGGTCAAGAGACCCAGTACTTC. Translating gives CASSLDRGQETQYF.

This clone came up once. The V gene is TRBV5-7, the J gene TRBJ2-1; 8 nucleotides line up with TRBD2. TRBV5-7 is labeled an ORF, and its function is uncertain. Trimming at V came to 0 bases and at J to 5 bases, leaving 10 bases not matched to a gene. This CDR3 is 17 amino acids long. CDR3 nucleotide sequence: TGTGCCAGCAGCTTGGTGTTAGCGGGAAGTAAAGACAATGAGCAGTTCTTC. It codes for CASSLVLAGSKDNEQFF.